Presented here are 21 T cell receptor beta chains from one specimen sequenced in a study of T cells after yellow fever vaccination. TCRdb re-analysed the 5' RACE reads in MiXCR, keeping a single row per CDR3 protein. The repertoire has 550,000 or so distinct CDR3 sequences, 15% to 20% of them found once; the top ten carry around an eighth. Sequencing was performed on PBMCs, taken 15 days after the yellow fever booster vaccination. These receptors were collected from a man under 40 who received the YFV17D yellow fever vaccine.

Concerning this clonotype itself: A read error may account for a junction end that differs from germline. J is TRBJ2-3 and V is TRBV4-2, with 7 bases aligning to TRBD2. CDR1 is LGHNA and CDR2 is YNFKEQ in the germline V gene. This CDR3 has 15 residues. CDR3 DNA: TGTGCCAGCAGCCCCTTCGGCGGGAGCATAGATACGCAGTATTTT. It encodes CASSPFGGSIDTQYF.

This clonotype has more than one count but fewer than ten. The J gene is TRBJ2-4, the V gene TRBV28, with D perhaps being TRBD1 or TRBD2 (5 bases each). V lost 5 bases, J lost 6 bases, and 14 bases lay in between. This CDR3 contains 14 residues. Per the germline V gene, CDR1 is MDHEN and CDR2 is SYDVKM. The CDR3 loop is CASSGGRRTNIQYF. CDR3 sequence (DNA): TGTGCCAGCAGTGGGGGACGGCGGACAAACATTCAGTACTTC.

The V and J genes are TRBV24-1 and TRBJ2-1; 8 positions agree with TRBD1. CDR3 length equals 15 residues. V lost 9 bases and J lost 3; bases outside the gene matches: 9. Germline lookup yields CDR1 KGHDR and CDR2 SFDVKD. In DNA, the CDR3 is TGTGCCACCGGAGCGACAGGGGCCCTCTACAATGAGCAGTTCTTC. This sequence encodes CATGATGALYNEQFF.

The chain uses TRBV4-3 and TRBJ1-2, with D uncertain. V was cut by 0 bases and J by 4 bases, with 9 bases left in between. The CDR3 is 14 amino acids. Per the germline V gene, CDR1 is LGHNA and CDR2 is YSLEER. Here the CDR3 DNA reads TGCGCCAGCAGCCAAGATTTGGATGGCTATGGCTACACCTTC. Its translation: CASSQDLDGYGYTF.

This clonotype was detected a few times. The chain combines TRBV29-1 with TRBJ2-3; D gene uncertain. Trimming pared 4 bases from V and 4 bases from J, leaving 9 bases between. The V gene's germline CDR1 is SQVTM and CDR2 ANQGSEA. CDR3 size: 12 residues. The DNA for the CDR3 is TGCAGCGTTGTGCCCGGGCCAGATACGCAGTATTTT. Its translation: CSVVPGPDTQYF.

Ten or more counts support this clonotype. V is TRBV25-1 and J is TRBJ2-1; 11 bases agree with TRBD2. The CDR3 is 19 amino acids. CDR1 and CDR2 from the germline V gene are MGHDK and SYGVNS. The trim removed 3 bases at V and 0 bases at J, leaving 10 bases unmatched. The CDR3 region has the DNA TGTGCCAGCAGTGATGACAGGGGACTAGCGGTGAGCTCCTACAATGAGCAGTTCTTC. This sequence encodes CASSDDRGLAVSSYNEQFF.

CDR3 protein: CATSRRDTKSDTQYF. The CDR3 coding sequence is TGTGCCACCAGCCGCCGGGACACCAAGAGCGATACGCAGTATTTT. The V call is TRBV15, the J call TRBJ2-3, with a possible D match to TRBD1 (6 bases). The CDR3 is 15 amino acids. Trimming shortened V by 5 bases and J by 6 bases, and 18 bases separated the two germline ends. Germline CDR1 LNHNV, CDR2 YYDKDF (reference sequence).

This clonotype has just a few counts. This chain joins TRBV7-7 and TRBJ2-5; TRBD2 might be the D (6 bases). V dropped 11 bases and J dropped 3 bases, with 16 bases sitting between them. The CDR3 extends over 13 amino acids. Germline-derived CDR1 and CDR2 are SSHAT and FNYEAQ (reference sequence). DNA of the CDR3: TGTGCCGCCGGGGCGGGACCAAAAGAGACCCAGTACTTC. Translating gives CAAGAGPKETQYF. Based on the CDR3 plus reference TRBV7-7 and TRBJ2-5, the full variable domain is GAGVSQSPRYKVTKRGQDVTLRCDPISSHATLYWYQQALGQGPEFLTYFNYEAQPDKSGLPSDRFSAERPEGSISTLTIQRTEQRDSAMYRCAAGAGPKETQYFGPGTRLLVL.

This clonotype occurred a few times. The chain carries TRBV29-1 and TRBJ2-1; D gene ambiguous. The V end lost 4 bases, the J end lost 5 bases, and 12 bases lay between the germline ends. The CDR3 contains 13 residues. Germline V lookup: CDR1 SQVTM, CDR2 ANQGSEA. This chain's CDR3 is CSVGAFRDNEQFF. The CDR3 bases are TGCAGCGTTGGCGCTTTTAGGGACAATGAGCAGTTCTTC.

This clonotype was found a few times. The rearrangement links TRBV7-2 to TRBJ2-7; D is possibly TRBD1 or TRBD2 (5 bases each). Germline CDR1 SGHTA, CDR2 FQGNSA. Trimming pared 5 bases from V and 5 bases from J, leaving 22 bases between. This CDR3 region has 16 residues. Written as DNA, the CDR3 is TGTGCCAGCAGCCCCCGTGGCCCCGGGACCCTAAACGAGCAGTACTTC. Amino acids: CASSPRGPGTLNEQYF.

This clonotype was recorded a few times. V is TRBV10-3 and J is TRBJ1-1, with TRBD1 matching 7 bases. Germline lookup yields CDR1 ENHRY and CDR2 SYGVKD. The CDR3 is 14 residues long. The ends lost 6 bases at V and 1 base at J; junction bases unmatched: 5. The CDR3 reads CAIRPDRENTEAFF. As DNA, the CDR3 is TGTGCCATCAGACCTGACAGGGAGAACACTGAAGCTTTCTTT.

This chain links TRBV5-6 with TRBJ1-4; unclear D gene. This CDR3 spans 15 amino acids. CDR1 and CDR2 from the germline V gene are SGHDT and YYEEEE. V lost 3 bases and J lost 3, with 12 bases in between. The CDR3 sequence: CASSWRDSPNEKLFF. The CDR3 DNA follows: TGTGCCAGCAGCTGGCGGGATTCTCCTAATGAAAAACTGTTTTTT.

This clonotype was counted ten times or more. V and J are TRBV7-2 and TRBJ2-3; D not certain. The germline V and J ends were trimmed by 5 bases and 2 bases, with 5 bases remaining between them. CDR1 is SGHTA, CDR2 FQGNSA, per germline. The CDR3 spans 12 residues. The DNA for the CDR3 is TGTGCCAGCAGCCCTTTCACAGATACGCAGTATTTT. Its protein product is CASSPFTDTQYF.

The rearrangement links TRBV4-2 to TRBJ2-2; 7 nucleotides agree with TRBD2. Germline V lookup: CDR1 LGHNA, CDR2 YNFKEQ. The CDR3 loop spans 16 amino acids. V lost 4 bases and J lost 1; bases outside the gene matches: 6. The DNA of the CDR3 is TGTGCCAGCAGCCCTACCCTAGCGGAGAACACCGGGGAGCTGTTTTTT. Translated, it gives CASSPTLAENTGELFF.

This chain uses TRBV6-1 with TRBJ2-7, with TRBD1 matching 9 bases. Germline CDR1 MNHNS, CDR2 SASEGT. The CDR3 runs 13 residues. J was trimmed by 6 bases and V by 8 bases; bases with no gene match: 8. CDR3 DNA: TGTGCCAGCCAAGCGAGGACAGGGGTCGAGCAGTACTTC. Amino acid sequence: CASQARTGVEQYF.

This clonotype has just a few counts. The V gene is TRBV20-1, the J gene TRBJ2-7; 13 nucleotides line up with TRBD2. This CDR3 contains 15 residues. V trimming: 1 base; J trimming: 4 bases; junction bases outside the gene matches: 4. Per the germline V gene, CDR1 is DFQATT and CDR2 is SNEGSKA (reference sequence). CDR3 protein: CSARVGLAGQYEQYF. The CDR3 nucleotides are TGCAGTGCTAGAGTGGGACTAGCGGGACAATACGAGCAGTACTTC.

This clonotype was picked up many times. CDR3 sequence reads: CASRLRRQGCSYEQYF. The CDR3 DNA follows: TGTGCCAGCAGGCTTCGTCGACAGGGTTGTTCGTACGAGCAGTACTTC. The rearrangement links TRBV3-1 to TRBJ2-7; TRBD1 aligns across 7 bases. CDR3 length: 16 residues. The germline gives CDR1 LGHDT, CDR2 YNNKEL (reference sequence). V lost 6 bases to trimming and J lost 4 bases; unmatched junction nucleotides: 15.

This clonotype was seen a few times. This rearrangement joins TRBV11-2 to TRBJ2-1; TRBD1 matches 9 bases. Germline V CDR1 and CDR2: SGHAT, FQNNGV. This CDR3 spans 17 amino acids. V lost 0 bases to trimming and J lost 3 bases; unmatched junction nucleotides: 6. The CDR3 region has the DNA TGTGCCAGCAGCTTAGACCCACAGGGGGCATTCTACAATGAGCAGTTCTTC. This codes for CASSLDPQGAFYNEQFF.

The chain recombines TRBV4-3 with TRBJ2-1, with D maybe TRBD2 (5 bases). The CDR3 extends over 12 amino acids. V lost 3 bases and J lost 9, with 9 bases in between. Germline V CDR1 and CDR2: LGHNA, YSLEER. The CDR3 region has the DNA TGCGCCAGCAGCCAGTTAGGAGGTGAGCAGTTCTTC. It codes for CASSQLGGEQFF.

The V and J genes are TRBV7-2 and TRBJ2-7, with TRBD2 identical over 12 bases. The CDR3 spans 17 residues. Germline V gene lookup returns CDR1 SGHTA and CDR2 FQGNSA. The junction had 11 bases not matched to a gene; V was cut back by 5 bases and J by 3 bases. The CDR3 region is CASSPSGASGRVYEQYF. As DNA, the CDR3 is TGTGCCAGCAGCCCCTCCGGTGCTAGCGGGAGGGTCTACGAGCAGTACTTC.

This chain connects TRBV6-5 to TRBJ2-1; D call uncertain. The V and J ends lost 4 bases and 1 base respectively, with 17 bases between them. Germline V gives CDR1 MNHEY, CDR2 SVGAGI. There are 17 residues in the CDR3. The CDR3 DNA is TGTGCCAGCAGTTGGGATTACCCCACACCTTCCTACAATGAGCAGTTCTTC. Translating it yields CASSWDYPTPSYNEQFF.